This record covers a single TCR beta chain. Its antigen is not identified. This specimen comes from a study of cytomegalovirus exposure and HLA in healthy donors. The CDR3 contains 11 residues. V was cut by 4 bases and J by 6 bases, with 7 bases left in between. CDR1 and CDR2 (germline): MDHEN, SYDVKM. Study-wide results and caveats: Cytomegalovirus-associated TCR beta chains were listed, numbering roughly 150.

Sequencing was performed with immunoSEQ multiplex PCR; in TCRdb, only in-frame clones are kept and a portion is missing. Counted here are about 130,000 clones, around 94% occurring once; the ten biggest clones make up roughly 1.2%. This clonotype originated in a woman aged 18-35 years in good health and CMV-seronegative. The V gene is TRBV28, the J gene TRBJ2-7; D is uncertain. Sequenced input: PBMCs. This CDR3 reads CASSSSSEQYF. CDR3 nucleotides: TGTGCCAGCAGTTCTTCCAGCGAGCAGTACTTC.